A selection of T cell receptor beta chains follows, all from one sample in a study of T cell responses to AZD1222 COVID-19 vaccine. The repertoire was sequenced with immunoSEQ multiplex PCR; TCRdb's copy has only in-frame clones and lacks some. The sample has 150,000 to 200,000 clones; about 91% are singletons. Sequencing was performed on peripheral blood, taken 28 days after the second AZD1222 dose. These receptors all stem from an adult who received the AZD1222 COVID-19 vaccine. CDR3s include the opening cysteine and the closing phenylalanine or tryptophan. Each record gives: J gene, D gene, V gene, clone size, CDR3 DNA, CDR3 protein. D genes are given only for firm matches. A row's size may be missing; if present it is once, few, many or a size class.

TRBJ2-2 TRBD2 TRBV18 . TGTGCCAGCTCACCGGCGGGAGGGAGAACCGGGGAGCTGTTTTTT CASSPAGGRTGELFF
TRBJ2-3 TRBD2 TRBV4-1 . TGCGCCAGCAGGCCCGGGACTAGCGGGGGCGCTAGCACAGATACGCAGTATTTT CASRPGTSGGASTDTQYF
TRBJ1-4 TRBD1 TRBV5-6 once TGTGCCAGCAGCTTGGGCGGGGAGGGGACAGGGGGCCTTAATGAAAAACTGTTTTTT CASSLGGEGTGGLNEKLFF
TRBJ1-6 . TRBV10-3 . TGTGCCATCAGTGAAGACAGGTATAATTCACCCCTCCACTTT CAISEDRYNSPLHF
TRBJ1-5 . TRBV11-2 . TGTGCCAGCAGCTTAGACGGGGGGTTCAATCAGCCCCAGCATTTT CASSLDGGFNQPQHF
TRBJ1-4 . TRBV5-1 . TGCGCCAGCAGCACGGGGGGCAAAAATGAAAAACTGTTTTTT CASSTGGKNEKLFF
TRBJ2-3 . TRBV7-3 . TGTGCCAGCAGCTTACGGACCGAGGCCCGAAGGCGGCGCACAGATACGCAGTATTTT CASSLRTEARRRRTDTQYF
TRBJ1-2 TRBD1 TRBV30 . TGTGCCTGGAGTGTACGGGACAGGAGACATGGCTACACCTTC CAWSVRDRRHGYTF
TRBJ1-1 . TRBV25-1 . TGTGCCAGCAGTGAAGGGTACACTGAAGCTTTCTTT CASSEGYTEAFF
TRBJ1-1 . TRBV5-6 once TGTGCCAGCAGCGATGGGCTAAACACTGAAGCTTTCTTT CASSDGLNTEAFF
TRBJ2-2 . TRBV29-1 . TGCAGCGTTAGAACAGGGCCGGAGCTGTTTTTT CSVRTGPELFF
TRBJ2-2 TRBD2 TRBV10-1 . TGCGCCAGCAGTCGAATTAGCGGGGCGAACACCGGGGAGCTGTTTTTT CASSRISGANTGELFF
TRBJ1-5 . TRBV28 . TGTGCCAGCAGTATGGACAGCTTCCAGCCCCAGCATTTT CASSMDSFQPQHF
TRBJ2-1 TRBD1 TRBV24-1 . TGTGCCACCAGCCCCTACCGGACAGGAGTGAATGAGCAGTTCTTC CATSPYRTGVNEQFF
TRBJ2-5 . TRBV9 . TGTGCCAGCAGCGTAGGAAGCGGGCCTTTTTCGGAGACCCAGTACTTC CASSVGSGPFSETQYF
TRBJ2-3 TRBD2 TRBV4-2 few TGTGCCAGCAGCCAAGAACTAGCGGGGGGTAGCACAGATACGCAGTATTTT CASSQELAGGSTDTQYF
TRBJ1-5 . TRBV21-1 . TGTGCCAGCAGAGTGTCGTTTAATCAGCCCCAGCATTTT CASRVSFNQPQHF
TRBJ1-6 . TRBV9 . TGTGCCAGCAGCCCAAACATGGGGGAGGATTCACCCCTCCACTTT CASSPNMGEDSPLHF
TRBJ1-6 TRBD1 TRBV28 . TGTGCCAGCAGTTCCGACAGGGTCCAACCCCTCCACTTT CASSSDRVQPLHF
TRBJ2-1 . TRBV7-3 . TGTGCCAGCAGCTTAGGTGGCGGGGACTACAATGAGCAGTTCTTC CASSLGGGDYNEQFF
TRBJ1-3 TRBD1 TRBV15 . TGTGCCACCAGCCGAGACAGGGGCCCTGGAAACACCATATATTTT CATSRDRGPGNTIYF
TRBJ2-3 . TRBV5-1 . TGCGCCAGCGGCTACAGGGATCTGAGAGATACGCAGTATTTT CASGYRDLRDTQYF
TRBJ2-3 . TRBV5-4 . TGTGCCAGCAGCGGAAAGCTGACAGGATCTAGCACAGATACGCAGTATTTT CASSGKLTGSSTDTQYF
TRBJ1-1 . TRBV5-5 few TGTGCCAGCAGCTTGTTAGGGGCGCTGGGCACTGAAGCTTTCTTT CASSLLGALGTEAFF
TRBJ1-1 . TRBV19 few TGTGCCAGTAGGGAGAACACTGAAGCTTTCTTT CASRENTEAFF
TRBJ2-1 TRBD2 TRBV5-4 . TGTGCCAGCAGCACGGGACTAGCGGGGAATGAGCAGTTCTTC CASSTGLAGNEQFF
TRBJ2-7 . TRBV7-6 . TGTGCCAGCAGCTTAGCGTGGGCCCGAGAGGACGAGCAGTACTTC CASSLAWAREDEQYF
TRBJ2-7 . TRBV7-8 . TGTGCCAGCAGCCGGGCGGGGCTGCCGATTTACGAGCAGTACTTC CASSRAGLPIYEQYF
TRBJ2-2 TRBD1 TRBV19 once TGTGCCACCCAGGGGACAGGGTCCGGGGAGCTGTTTTTT CATQGTGSGELFF
TRBJ2-3 . TRBV9 . TGTGCCAGCAGCCCCTATCCGGAATCAGATACGCAGTATTTT CASSPYPESDTQYF
TRBJ2-3 . TRBV6-4 . TGTGCCAGCAGTGGCGAAATGGGAGATACGCAGTATTTT CASSGEMGDTQYF
TRBJ2-7 . TRBV5-3 . TGTGCCAGAAGCTTGTCGGGCCCCAAAACGGAATCTTCCTACGAGCAGTACTTC CARSLSGPKTESSYEQYF
TRBJ2-1 . TRBV4-1 . TGCGCCAGCAGCCAAGATCCTGGGGCCAATGAGCAGTTCTTC CASSQDPGANEQFF
TRBJ1-1 . TRBV19 . TGTGCCAGTAGTAATGAGGTGAAGAACACTGAAGCTTTCTTT CASSNEVKNTEAFF
TRBJ1-5 . TRBV6-1 once TGTGCCAGCAGTGAAGAACAGGGTTATCAGCCCCAGCATTTT CASSEEQGYQPQHF
TRBJ2-3 TRBD1 TRBV29-1 . TGCAGCGTGGGACAGATTCTTAGCACAGATACGCAGTATTTT CSVGQILSTDTQYF
TRBJ1-1 . TRBV6-1 . TGTGCCAGCAGTGAAGAATCCTGGCAGAGTGAAGCTTTCTTT CASSEESWQSEAFF
TRBJ1-1 . TRBV4-2 . TGTGCCAGCAGCCCGCCAAGAGCTCAGGGGCCTGAAGCTTTCTTT CASSPPRAQGPEAFF
TRBJ2-3 . TRBV5-8 . TGTGCCAGCAGCTTCTCTCGTACAGATACGCAGTATTTT CASSFSRTDTQYF
TRBJ1-6 . TRBV12-3/TRBV12-4 . TGTGCCAGCAGGGCGTACTATAATTCACCCCTCCACTTT CASRAYYNSPLHF
TRBJ1-6 TRBD1 TRBV3-1/TRBV3-2 . TGTGCCAGCAGCCAGAACAGGGGGTTCCCGCCGGTGGCCCTCCACTTT CASSQNRGFPPVALHF
TRBJ2-5 . TRBV7-2 . TGTGCCAGCAGGTCTATTAACAGGATCCAAGAGACCCAGTACTTC CASRSINRIQETQYF
TRBJ1-1 . TRBV6-5 . TGTGCCAGCAGTTATCAGGGCGGTTTGACTGAAGCTTTCTTT CASSYQGGLTEAFF
TRBJ1-2 . TRBV19 . TGTGCCAGTAGTCCACAGGGATCAGCTAACTATGGCTACACCTTC CASSPQGSANYGYTF
TRBJ2-3 . TRBV19 few TGTGCCAGTTACGACCAGGGCTTCGCAGATACGCAGTATTTT CASYDQGFADTQYF
TRBJ2-2 . TRBV6-4 . TGTGCCAGCAGTTCTAGCGCCATCACCGGGGAGCTGTTTTTT CASSSSAITGELFF
TRBJ1-2 . TRBV6-1 . TGTGCCAGCAGTGAACCGCGGAGTAGATATGGCTACACCTTC CASSEPRSRYGYTF
TRBJ2-5 . TRBV19 . TGTGCCAGTAGTACGACTAGAGGAGAGACCCAGTACTTC CASSTTRGETQYF